The next 10 T cell receptor beta chains were all read from a single sample in a study of beta chain features in type 1 diabetes. What was sequenced were expressed TCRB transcripts, since all of the isolated RNA had been reverse transcribed. Generated by immunoSEQ multiplex PCR, the TCRdb table keeps only in-frame clones and is missing some. This sample has more than 150,000 clones, with around 9% found just once. Study-wide findings and caveats: Among patients with Type 1 diabetes, TCRB CDR3s were moderately but significantly shorter in every one of the four CD4+ subsets.

Antigens of these TCRs are unknown. Input material: central memory CD4+ T cells from blood. These receptors originate from a woman aged 30 to 39 with type 1 diabetes.

V usage is TRBV7-9 and J usage is TRBJ2-1; no clear D gene. With 6 bases removed from V and 4 bases from J, the gap between germline ends came to 10 bases. Germline CDR1 is SEHNR and CDR2 is FQNEAQ (reference sequence). There are 13 residues in the CDR3. The CDR3 nucleotides are TGTGCCAGCAGTCCCGGTCGGTACAATGAGCAGTTCTTC. It translates to CASSPGRYNEQFF.

The CDR3 bases are TGTGCCAGCTCACTTGGACAGGGCGGGGAGACCCAGTACTTC. It yields the protein CASSLGQGGETQYF. The V gene is TRBV18, the J gene TRBJ2-5, with 8 bases lining up with TRBD1. V lost 4 bases and J lost 5; bases outside the gene matches: 6. Per the germline V gene, CDR1 is KGHSH and CDR2 is LQKENI. The CDR3 spans 14 residues.

The chain joins TRBV7-2 to TRBJ1-4; tentative D call: TRBD1 (6 bases). The germline V gene has CDR1 SGHTA and CDR2 FQGNSA. The CDR3 sequence is 15 residues long. Trimming stripped 5 bases from V and 3 bases from J, with 13 bases between. This chain's CDR3 is CASSPRQAPNEKLFF. In DNA, the CDR3 is TGTGCCAGCAGCCCCCGACAGGCGCCTAATGAAAAACTGTTTTTT.

This chain uses TRBV19 with TRBJ1-5; D uncertain. The CDR3 contains 15 residues. Trimming removed 3 bases from V and 4 bases from J, with 13 bases in between. Germline lookup yields CDR1 LNHDA and CDR2 SQIVND (reference sequence). The chain's CDR3 is CASSILEGVNQPQHF. DNA of the CDR3: TGTGCCAGTAGTATCCTAGAGGGTGTGAATCAGCCCCAGCATTTT.

This clone appeared a few times. This chain joins TRBV19 and TRBJ1-5; D remains ambiguous. The germline gives CDR1 LNHDA, CDR2 SQIVND (reference sequence). The CDR3 length is 13 residues. V dropped 0 bases and J dropped 5 bases, with 5 bases sitting between them. As DNA, the CDR3 is TGTGCCAGTAGTATAGACTACGATCAGCCCCAGCATTTT. Its translation: CASSIDYDQPQHF.

Only a few counts were recorded for this clone. V is TRBV10-3 and J is TRBJ2-1; the D gene is possibly TRBD2 (5 bases). The germline V gene has CDR1 ENHRY and CDR2 SYGVKD. V lost 4 bases and J 6 bases, leaving 13 bases between the germline ends. This CDR3 comprises 14 residues. The CDR3 protein is CAISVEGLGNEQFF. Written as DNA, the CDR3 is TGTGCCATCAGTGTAGAGGGTTTGGGCAATGAGCAGTTCTTC.

With regard to this clone: Compared with germline, one end of the junction differs, possibly owing to a read error. V usage is TRBV7-7 and J usage is TRBJ2-3, with 8 bases identical to TRBD2. Germline assignment: CDR1 SSHAT and CDR2 FNYEAQ (reference sequence). This CDR3 is built from 14 residues. The CDR3 nucleotides read TGTGCTAGCAGCTCAGCGGGAGGCACAGATACGCAGTATTTT. Translation gives CASSSAGGTDTQYF.

The V gene is TRBV19, the J gene TRBJ2-1; D is unresolved. The CDR3 runs 16 residues. Deletions cut 2 bases from V and 9 bases from J, with 20 bases between. Germline CDR1 is LNHDA and CDR2 is SQIVND (reference sequence). The CDR3: CASSIPSISGFREQFF. CDR3 coding DNA: TGTGCCAGTAGTATACCCTCAATCTCAGGTTTCCGTGAGCAGTTCTTC.

This clone appeared a few times. The chain has TRBV4-1 and TRBJ2-5, with TRBD2 matching 13 bases. V was clipped by 0 bases and J by 4 bases; unmatched bases: 8. The CDR3 length is 18 residues. Germline values: CDR1 MGHRA, CDR2 YSYEKL. DNA of the CDR3: TGCGCCAGCAGCCAAGATCCCGGACTAGCGGGAGCGGGAGAGACCCAGTACTTC. It translates to CASSQDPGLAGAGETQYF.

Points on this clone: Other DNA sequences in this sample translate to the same CDR3. The chain joins TRBV30 to TRBJ1-5; no clear D gene. This CDR3 is 13 amino acids long. Trimming cost V 0 bases and J 4 bases, with 7 bases left between them. Germline V gene lookup returns CDR1 GTSNPN and CDR2 SVGIG (reference sequence). CDR3 in DNA: TGTGCCTGGAGTGTAACGGGGAATCAGCCCCAGCATTTT. Translation: CAWSVTGNQPQHF.